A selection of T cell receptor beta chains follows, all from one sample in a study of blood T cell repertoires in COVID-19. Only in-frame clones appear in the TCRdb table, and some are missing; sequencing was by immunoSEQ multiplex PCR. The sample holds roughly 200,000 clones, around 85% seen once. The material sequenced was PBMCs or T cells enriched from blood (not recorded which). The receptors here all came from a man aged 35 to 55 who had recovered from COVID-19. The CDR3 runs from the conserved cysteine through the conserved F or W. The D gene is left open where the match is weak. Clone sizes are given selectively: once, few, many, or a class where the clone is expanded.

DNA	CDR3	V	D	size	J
TGTGCCAGCAGTCCCAGACAGGCAAGCTCCTACGAGCAGTACTTC	CASSPRQASSYEQYF	TRBV6-9	NA	NA	TRBJ2-7
TGTGCCAGTAGTCTAGTGGGACAAGCCTACGAGCAGTACTTC	CASSLVGQAYEQYF	TRBV19	NA	NA	TRBJ2-7
TGTGCCATCACCCCGGGGGCGGGAGGTTACGAGCAGTACTTC	CAITPGAGGYEQYF	TRBV10-3	TRBD2	NA	TRBJ2-7
TGTGCCAGCAGTTACAACTTACAGTTAGACCGGCCCCAGCATTTT	CASSYNLQLDRPQHF	TRBV6-2/TRBV6-3	NA	NA	TRBJ1-5
TGTGCCAGCAGTCTACTCCACGCAACTAATGAAAAACTGTTTTTT	CASSLLHATNEKLFF	TRBV28	NA	once	TRBJ1-4
TGTGCCACCAGGGACAGCTATAGCAATCAGCCCCAGCATTTT	CATRDSYSNQPQHF	TRBV15	NA	NA	TRBJ1-5
TGTGCCAGCAGTCCCCTAGCGGGAGAGATGGCCGGGGAGCTGTTTTTT	CASSPLAGEMAGELFF	TRBV3-1/TRBV3-2	TRBD2	NA	TRBJ2-2
TGTGCCAGCAGTACGCTAGCGCCCACCTACGAGCAGTACTTC	CASSTLAPTYEQYF	TRBV6-5	NA	few	TRBJ2-7
TGTGCCAGCAGTGCCGCATCCCAGGGTGGGGCTGGCTACACCTTC	CASSAASQGGAGYTF	TRBV28	NA	NA	TRBJ1-2
TGTGCCAGCAGCTCAGGGGGCGTTGAAAAACTGTTTTTT	CASSSGGVEKLFF	TRBV25-1	TRBD1	NA	TRBJ1-4
TGTGCCCATGGACTAGGAGGGGCGCGCAACGAGCAGTACTTC	CAHGLGGARNEQYF	TRBV30	TRBD2	NA	TRBJ2-7
TGTGCCAGCAGCTTGGTACAGGGAAGTAATTCACCCCTCCACTTT	CASSLVQGSNSPLHF	TRBV5-4	NA	NA	TRBJ1-6
TGCAGCGTTGGGCGGTTTGGGGATGGGAGGGATAACTATGGCTACACCTTC	CSVGRFGDGRDNYGYTF	TRBV29-1	NA	once	TRBJ1-2
TGTGCCAGCAGTGACCCGGACAGTCTAGGCGGAGCTTTCTTT	CASSDPDSLGGAFF	TRBV6-1	NA	NA	TRBJ1-1
TGTGCCAGCAGTCTCCGGACAGGGATTCCAGAGACCCAGTACTTC	CASSLRTGIPETQYF	TRBV3-1/TRBV3-2	TRBD1	NA	TRBJ2-5
TGTGCCAGCAGCGTACCACAAACAGGGGATAGGGAGCAAGATACGCAGTATTTT	CASSVPQTGDREQDTQYF	TRBV9	TRBD1	once	TRBJ2-3
TGCGCCAGCAGCTTTGGTCGGTCAGGCGAGGGAGCTTTCTTT	CASSFGRSGEGAFF	TRBV5-1	NA	NA	TRBJ1-1
TGTGCCTGGAGTGGGGGCAGGCGGCGAAATCAGCCCCAGCATTTT	CAWSGGRRRNQPQHF	TRBV30	NA	NA	TRBJ1-5
TGTGCCAGTAGTACCCTGGGGGCAAACTATGGCTACACCTTC	CASSTLGANYGYTF	TRBV19	NA	NA	TRBJ1-2
TGTGCCAGCAGCGACGATCAGGGTAGTTCCTACGAGCAGTACTTC	CASSDDQGSSYEQYF	TRBV7-9	NA	NA	TRBJ2-7
TGTGCCAGCAGCTTTGGGACTAGCGGGGACTACAATGAGCAGTTCTTC	CASSFGTSGDYNEQFF	TRBV9	TRBD2	NA	TRBJ2-1
TGTGCCAGCAGTGATTTCGGGGGCGGGAGGAACAATGAGCAGTTCTTC	CASSDFGGGRNNEQFF	TRBV25-1	TRBD2	NA	TRBJ2-1
TGTGCCAGCAGCAAACCATCGGGACAGGGAAACACCATATATTTT	CASSKPSGQGNTIYF	TRBV9	TRBD1	NA	TRBJ1-3
TGTGCCAGCAGCTTGTGGGCGAACACTGAAGCTTTCTTT	CASSLWANTEAFF	TRBV7-2	NA	NA	TRBJ1-1